This T cell receptor (beta chain) is drawn from a study of T-cell reconstitution after alpha-beta-depleted transplantation in children. Study-wide points: The origin of alpha-beta T cells about two months after transplant was reportedly several hundred expanded graft clones. Newly generated T cells supplied most T-cell counts and diversity one year post-transplant.

CDR1 and CDR2 from the germline V gene are MNHNY and SVGAGI (reference sequence). CDR3 size: 11 residues. With V trimmed by 5 bases and J by 11 bases, 1 base remained unmatched. TCRbeta library construction was performed incorporating unique molecular identifiers. TCRdb independently ran MiXCR on the PCR reads; one entry per CDR3 protein. This sample has 250,000 to 300,000 distinct CDR3 sequences; roughly 9.1% occur once, and the top ten carry just under 7.5%. This clonotype was detected once. Its cognate antigen is unknown. The source was PBMCs, collected before TCRalphabeta/CD19-depleted stem cell transplant. This TCR was recovered from a boy less than two years old with acute myeloid leukemia, due to receive a stem cell transplant. The rearrangement uses TRBV6-6 and TRBJ2-1, with 9 positions matching TRBD1. Here the CDR3 reads CASSNRGQQFF. CDR3 sequence (DNA): TGTGCCAGCAGTAACAGGGGGCAGCAGTTCTTC.